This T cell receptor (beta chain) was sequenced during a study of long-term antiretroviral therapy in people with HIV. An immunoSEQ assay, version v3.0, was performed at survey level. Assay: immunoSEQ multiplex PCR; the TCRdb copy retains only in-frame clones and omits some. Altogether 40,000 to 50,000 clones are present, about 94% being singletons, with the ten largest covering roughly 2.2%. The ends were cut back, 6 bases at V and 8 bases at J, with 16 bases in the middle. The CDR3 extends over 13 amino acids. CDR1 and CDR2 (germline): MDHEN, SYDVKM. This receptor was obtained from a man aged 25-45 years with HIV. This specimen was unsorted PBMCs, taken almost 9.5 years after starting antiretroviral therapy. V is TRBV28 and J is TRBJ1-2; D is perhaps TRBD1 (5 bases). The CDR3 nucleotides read TGTGCCAGCAGACCGACGGGGGAGCGGGGCTACACCTTC. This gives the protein CASRPTGERGYTF.